This T cell receptor beta chain stems from a study of T cell changes during pregnancy in multiple sclerosis. V was cut by 2 bases and J by 3 bases, with 10 bases left in between. The CDR3 is 14 residues long. Produced via immunoSEQ multiplex PCR; TCRdb's table is partial and in-frame only. The repertoire has over 100,000 clones, approximately 90% of them found once; the top ten carry less than 2%. This clonotype was obtained from a female donor with multiple sclerosis, enrolled in a pregnancy study. The V gene is TRBV23-1, the J gene TRBJ1-2; D gene unclear. TRBV23-1 is known as an ORF, though its function is uncertain. Sequenced material: peripheral blood, taken in the third trimester of pregnancy. The CDR3 nucleotides are TGCGCCAGCAGTCAAAGGGAGGGAGACTATGGCTACACCTTC. It specifies CASSQREGDYGYTF.